What follows are 26 T cell receptor beta chains derived from one specimen sequenced in a study of vaccination and CD4 T cells after COVID-19. At the Johns Hopkins FTIC core, DNA taken from cultured CD4+ T cells was sequenced by way of the Oncomine TCR Beta short-read assay. TCRdb reanalysed the PCR reads using MiXCR and keeps one entry per CDR3 protein. The profile covers tens of thousands of distinct CDR3 sequences, with 67% appearing a single time and roughly 17% taken by the ten largest. Treatment defined: approximately 11-day PBMC culture with coronavirus spike peptide pools or control peptides (ViraFEST assay). Their cognate antigens are unknown. The sample was CD4+ T cells from blood, cultured in vitro, taken after SARS-CoV-2 vaccination. Receptors originate from a human donor who received a COVID-19 vaccine.

Remarks on this clonotype: Mismatch with germline at one junction end may stem from a read error. V gene TRBV7-3 combines with J gene TRBJ2-7; D perhaps matches TRBD2 (6 bases). The length of the CDR3 is 16 residues. Per the germline V gene, CDR1 is SGHTA and CDR2 is FQGTGA. For the CDR3, the DNA is TGTGCCAGCAGCTTAAACGCGGGGATTGCTCCCTACGGGCAGTACTTC. Translating it yields CASSLNAGIAPYGQYF.

The chain employs TRBV20-1 and TRBJ1-5; D perhaps matches TRBD1 (5 bases). Per the germline V gene, CDR1 is DFQATT and CDR2 is SNEGSKA (reference sequence). V was clipped by 1 base and J by 3 bases, with 13 bases between them. The CDR3 totals 15 residues. CDR3 in amino acids: CSARAEGNFNQPQHF. The CDR3 DNA reads TGCAGTGCTAGAGCGGAGGGGAACTTCAATCAGCCCCAGCATTTT.

This sequence joins TRBV20-1 and TRBJ2-3; 8 nucleotides match TRBD2. V shed 2 bases and J 5 bases; nucleotides not matched to a gene: 6. The CDR3 is made up of 14 amino acids. The V gene's germline CDR1 is DFQATT and CDR2 SNEGSKA (reference sequence). The CDR3 nucleotides read TGCAGTGCTAGACCGGGGGGGGCCGAAGATACGCAGTATTTT. Protein sequence: CSARPGGAEDTQYF.

The CDR3 region has the DNA TGTGCCAGCGAGAGGACCTACGAGCAGTACTTC. It specifies CASERTYEQYF. The chain links TRBV6-1 to TRBJ2-7; D ambiguous. Between the trimmed V and J ends, which lost 8 bases and 2 bases, there was a span of 7 bases. This CDR3 has 11 amino acids. Germline V gene sequence: CDR1 MNHNS, CDR2 SASEGT.

The V call is TRBV7-2, the J call TRBJ2-3; 10 bases fit TRBD2. Trimming took 2 bases from V and 3 from J; bases not matched to a gene: 5. The CDR3 is 16 residues long. CDR1 SGHTA and CDR2 FQGNSA come from the germline V gene. The CDR3 spells CASSLSGGAFTDTQYF. CDR3 nucleotides: TGTGCCAGCAGCTTAAGCGGGGGGGCGTTTACAGATACGCAGTATTTT.

The chain carries TRBV10-2 and TRBJ1-1, with a tentative D call TRBD1 (5 bases). The CDR3 has 12 amino acids. The germline V gene has CDR1 WSHSY and CDR2 SAAADI. V dropped 6 bases and J dropped 0 bases, with 5 bases sitting between them. The CDR3 region is CASRTVNTEAFF. CDR3 sequence (DNA): TGCGCCAGCAGGACAGTGAACACTGAAGCTTTCTTT.

The chain is built from TRBV4-2 and TRBJ1-2; D is possibly TRBD1 (6 bases). Germline V gives CDR1 LGHNA, CDR2 YNFKEQ. CDR3 length: 15 amino acids. V lost 8 bases, J lost 6 bases, and 22 bases lay in between. Written as DNA, the CDR3 is TGTGCCAGCGACCGTCGAGTGGGACAAAAAAATGGCTACACCTTC. Translation gives CASDRRVGQKNGYTF.

The table lists this clonotype with a few counts. The J gene is TRBJ1-5, the V gene TRBV19; D unclear. The CDR3 runs to 14 residues. The V gene lost 6 bases and the J gene lost 3 bases, with 12 bases spanning the gap. The germline gives CDR1 LNHDA, CDR2 SQIVND (reference sequence). CDR3 residues: CASSGPHLNQPQHF. In DNA, the CDR3 is TGTGCCAGTAGCGGGCCCCACCTCAATCAGCCCCAGCATTTT.

The rearrangement uses TRBV30 and TRBJ1-6, with 7 bases lining up with TRBD1. V trimming: 3 bases; J trimming: 3 bases; junction bases outside the gene matches: 11. Per germline, CDR1 GTSNPN and CDR2 SVGIG (reference sequence). The CDR3 has 17 residues. In DNA form, the CDR3 reads TGTGCCTGGAGCGCCCACCCAGGGACAGACTATAATTCACCCCTCCACTTT. Its protein is CAWSAHPGTDYNSPLHF.

The V call is TRBV20-1, the J call TRBJ2-5; 12 bases line up with TRBD2. The CDR3 is 18 residues long. Trimming removed 1 base from V and 0 bases from J; junction bases left unmatched: 9. Germline V gene sequence: CDR1 DFQATT, CDR2 SNEGSKA (reference sequence). The CDR3 region is CSARGLAGAYEYQETQYF. For the CDR3, the DNA is TGCAGTGCTAGAGGACTAGCGGGGGCCTATGAGTACCAAGAGACCCAGTACTTC.

This chain uses TRBV19 with TRBJ2-2, with D possibly matching TRBD2 (6 bases). V lost 6 bases to trimming and J lost 2 bases, with 16 bases between them. The CDR3 runs to 16 residues. Germline loops: CDR1 LNHDA, CDR2 SQIVND (reference sequence). As DNA, the CDR3 is TGTGCCAGTAGGGCCGGGGGTCAGATAAACACCGGGGAGCTGTTTTTT. This codes for CASRAGGQINTGELFF.

The chain has TRBV20-1 and TRBJ1-1; possible D gene TRBD1, 5 bases. Between the trimmed V and J ends, which lost 0 bases and 7 bases, there was a span of 18 bases. Germline CDR1 DFQATT, CDR2 SNEGSKA (reference sequence). CDR3 length equals 15 residues. The CDR3 reads CSARDGAGEGFEAFF. In DNA form, the CDR3 reads TGCAGTGCTAGAGATGGGGCGGGTGAGGGTTTTGAAGCTTTCTTT.

By proportion, this clonotype is medium-sized. V usage is TRBV20-1 and J usage is TRBJ1-2, with D possibly matching TRBD1 (5 bases). V was pared by 5 bases and J by 5 bases, with 18 bases between. Germline V gene sequence: CDR1 DFQATT, CDR2 SNEGSKA (reference sequence). CDR3 length: 14 amino acids. The CDR3 DNA reads TGCAGTGCTGAGCTAATATCCGGGGGGTATGGCTACACCTTC. Its translation: CSAELISGGYGYTF.

This clonotype was observed a handful of times. This chain links TRBV28 with TRBJ1-2; 8 bases map to TRBD1. Germline V gene sequence: CDR1 MDHEN, CDR2 SYDVKM. The junction had 12 bases not matched to a gene; V was cut back by 1 base and J by 8 bases. The CDR3 sequence is 16 residues long. CDR3 DNA sequence: TGTGCCAGCAGTTTATTCGGTGGGACAGGACGAGCCGGCTACACCTTC. This gives the protein CASSLFGGTGRAGYTF.

The chain joins TRBV6-1 to TRBJ1-3; TRBD1 matches 9 bases. CDR1 is MNHNS, CDR2 SASEGT, per germline. There are 16 residues in the CDR3. With 5 bases clipped from V and 8 bases from J, the junction kept 13 bases outside the gene matches. CDR3 DNA sequence: TGTGCCAGCAGTCACAATCGACAGGGGGTAGTGGACACCATATATTTT. Protein: CASSHNRQGVVDTIYF.

The CDR3 loop is CASSFRGFSGNTIYF. Written as DNA, the CDR3 is TGTGCCAGCAGCTTCAGGGGATTCTCTGGAAACACCATATATTTT. This chain connects TRBV7-9 to TRBJ1-3; possible D gene TRBD1, 6 bases. V was cut by 3 bases and J by 0 bases, with 9 bases left in between. CDR1 and CDR2 from the germline V gene are SEHNR and FQNEAQ (reference sequence). This CDR3 is 15 amino acids long.

The V gene is TRBV10-1, the J gene TRBJ1-4; the match to TRBD1 covers 8 bases. The germline gives CDR1 WNHNN, CDR2 SYGVQD (reference sequence). J gave up 8 bases and V 6 bases, and 5 bases lay outside the gene matches. The CDR3 spans 13 residues. The CDR3 here is CASSRGLGEKLFF. The CDR3 DNA is TGCGCCAGCAGCAGGGGGCTCGGCGAAAAACTGTTTTTT.

This sequence joins TRBV7-8 and TRBJ2-5; 13 bases are shared with TRBD2. The germline CDR1 and CDR2 sequences are SGHVS and FQNEAQ. Trimming at V came to 0 bases and at J to 2 bases, leaving 3 bases not matched to a gene. This CDR3 region has 17 residues. In DNA form, the CDR3 reads TGTGCCAGCAGCTTAGCCCCACTAGCGGGGGGGCAAGAGACCCAGTACTTC. Its translation: CASSLAPLAGGQETQYF.

V is TRBV6-1 and J is TRBJ1-1; 7 nucleotides line up with TRBD1. Germline V gene sequence: CDR1 MNHNS, CDR2 SASEGT. This CDR3 has 13 residues. J gave up 4 bases and V 6 bases, and 5 bases lay outside the gene matches. The CDR3 DNA sequence: TGTGCCAGCAGACTCAGACAGGGCACTGAAGCTTTCTTT. The encoded protein is CASRLRQGTEAFF.

For this clonotype: A junction boundary mismatches the germline segment, possibly from a read error. The chain couples TRBV5-4 to TRBJ2-3; 9 nucleotides align to TRBD1. CDR3 length: 15 amino acids. The germline CDR1 and CDR2 sequences are SGHNT and YYREEE (reference sequence). In DNA form, the CDR3 reads TGTGCCAGCAACTTGGGGACAGGGAGGACAGATACGCAGTATTTT. Translating gives CASNLGTGRTDTQYF.

The chain recombines TRBV7-9 with TRBJ1-2; possible D gene TRBD1, 6 bases. Trimming stripped 1 base from V and 3 bases from J, with 12 bases between. Germline-derived CDR1 and CDR2 are SEHNR and FQNEAQ (reference sequence). CDR3 length: 15 amino acids. As DNA, the CDR3 is TGTGCCAGCAGCTTAGACGGCAGGGGAGACTATGGCTACACCTTC. It encodes CASSLDGRGDYGYTF. Full variable domain (remainder filled in from reference TRBV7-9 and TRBJ1-2): DTGVSQNPRHKITKRGQNVTFRCDPISEHNRLYWYRQTLGQGPEFLTYFQNEAQLEKSRLLSDRFSAERPKGSFSTLEIQRTEQGDSAMYLCASSLDGRGDYGYTFGSGTRLTVV.

Remarks on this clonotype: The junction and the germline gene differ at one end; a read error may be behind it. The chain employs TRBV2 and TRBJ1-2, with D perhaps TRBD1 (6 bases). This CDR3 has 16 residues. Per the germline V gene, CDR1 is SNHLY and CDR2 is FYNNEI. The CDR3, as DNA: TGTACCAGCACCCAACTCCCCCAGGGGCCCGTCTATGGCTACACCTTC. It codes for CTSTQLPQGPVYGYTF.

V is TRBV19 and J is TRBJ2-3; TRBD1 might be the D (6 bases). Germline V gene sequence: CDR1 LNHDA, CDR2 SQIVND (reference sequence). V lost 6 bases and J lost 1, with 11 bases in between. The CDR3 consists of 14 residues. The CDR3 is CASRQGQGTDTQYF. For the CDR3, the DNA is TGTGCCAGTAGGCAGGGGCAGGGCACAGATACGCAGTATTTT.

The sample holds a few counts of this clonotype. The V and J genes are TRBV19 and TRBJ1-1, with 7 bases lining up with TRBD1. CDR3 length: 15 amino acids. CDR1 is LNHDA, CDR2 SQIVND, per germline (reference sequence). V lost 7 bases to trimming and J lost 0 bases; unmatched junction nucleotides: 8. The CDR3: CASKTGTGLNTEAFF. Written as DNA, the CDR3 is TGTGCCAGTAAGACAGGGACGGGGCTGAACACTGAAGCTTTCTTT.

This chain connects TRBV7-9 to TRBJ1-2; tentatively, D is TRBD1 (5 bases). This CDR3 has 14 amino acids. Trimming removed 5 bases at V and 0 bases at J, with 10 bases between. In germline, CDR1 is SEHNR, CDR2 FQNEAQ (reference sequence). This CDR3 reads CASSPGATNYGYTF. The CDR3 nucleotides read TGTGCCAGCAGCCCCGGGGCCACTAACTATGGCTACACCTTC.

V gene TRBV15 combines with J gene TRBJ2-7; D might be TRBD1 (5 bases). Trimming cost V 3 bases and J 0 bases, with 12 bases left between them. Germline CDR1 reads LNHNV; CDR2 reads YYDKDF (reference sequence). The CDR3 contains 15 residues. The CDR3 sequence: CATSSSYRSSYEQYF. CDR3 nucleotides: TGTGCCACCAGCAGCTCCTACAGGAGCTCCTACGAGCAGTACTTC. Based on the CDR3 plus reference TRBV15 and TRBJ2-7, the full variable domain is DAMVIQNPRYQVTQFGKPVTLSCSQTLNHNVMYWYQQKSSQAPKLLFHYYDKDFNNEADTPDNFQSRRPNTSFCFLDIRSPGLGDTAMYLCATSSSYRSSYEQYFGPGTRLTVT.